This TCR beta chain was captured by sequencing in a study of cytomegalovirus exposure and HLA in healthy donors (dated by TCRdb to about 2017). Describing the broader study: According to an earlier analysis of several hundred of the donors, 200 million or so T cells yielded 117 million unique TCR beta sequences and around 300 Gb of sequence data. In the later analysis, no new phenotypic data were used to find candidate immune exposures; instead, reliance was placed on TCR beta sequences and their occurrence across donors. HLA typing included class I and class II loci at four-digit resolution. An earlier analysis of 587 of the donors used high-throughput TCR beta sequencing to judge whether each TCR beta V gene segment behaved as functional or pseudogenic. The T cell repertoires of 666 subjects were profiled by immunosequencing and related to cytomegalovirus serostatus. A separate validation cohort of roughly 120 different subjects was used in addition to the 666-subject first cohort. The study was designed to test whether signatures of past pathogen exposure could be identified by cataloging public T cell receptors. Of the roughly 400 genotyped donors, 80% to 90% were placed in the genetic ancestry cluster associated with self-reported Caucasian donors. In a later analysis, previously published TCR beta repertoires from several hundred donors were re-analyzed and high-resolution HLA genotyping was added so that TCR occurrence patterns could be studied. Roughly 5 DR-DQ haplotypes were handled as single units for association and clustering, since linkage in the cohort was strong. The number of donors typed differed by locus, with roughly 629-640 for A, B, C, DRB1 and DQB1, roughly 550 for DQA1, nearly 610 for DPA1, and approximately 470 for DPB1. Donor age, sex, ethnicity and CMV serostatus were compiled together with the repertoire data. Among about 400 genotyped donors of the cohort, an average of around 240,000 unique TCR beta nucleotide sequences was sequenced per donor, of which approximately 19% were non-productive. The study combined high-throughput TCR immunosequencing, statistical association of individual TCRs with disease status, and machine learning to predict cytomegalovirus infection status. About 280 gigabases of sequencing data and 91 million or so unique TCR sequences made up an early release that covered several hundred HLA-typed donors. All discovery cohort repertoires had been generated on a single sequencing platform. Genome-wide SNP genotypes for about 65% of the 666 donors were used in a later genetic analysis, which treated that subset as a discovery cohort. General conclusions and limits of the study: When HLA alleles, especially DR and DQ, strongly co-occurred, TCR associations were difficult to assign to individual alleles. Because the 87-base-pair reads could not distinguish some IMGT-functional V segments, including TRBV6-2 and TRBV6-3, those segments were excluded. In a later genetic analysis, a missense DCLRE1C variant was associated with V-gene and J-gene trimming of TCR beta chains, and the association was replicated in an independent cohort. A group of highly shared sequence variants was considered likely to be a technical artifact of the sequencing pipeline. Over 15 rarely observed V segments, including chromosome 9 orphons, were excluded from the earlier analysis of several hundred of the donors because counts were too low. At a false discovery rate of 0.05, a later analysis linked 16,951 TCR beta sequences to specific HLA alleles. Several of the top co-occurrence clusters appeared to be linked to parvovirus B19, influenza, CMV and Epstein-Barr virus, according to a later analysis. Presence/absence analyses assumed roughly uniform sequencing depth across donors, an assumption that may not hold. The only immune exposure information available for the cohort was CMV serostatus. Across donors, most TCR sequences were observed very rarely, whereas some public TCRs were present in many individuals. Because HLA typing was missing for some donors at each locus, association tests included only the typed subset. An earlier analysis of around 500 of the donors showed that most TCR beta V segments appeared in productive rearrangements either about 87% or about 30% of the time, which broadly matched IMGT annotations. A further reported finding was that TCR beta sequences accurately predicted the HLA-A and HLA-B alleles for most subjects in the first cohort. The authors suggested that the approach could potentially be extended to other disease states and immunological phenotypes. According to a later analysis, TCR association rates differed among HLA loci, with DRB1 alleles showing the most associated TCRs and HLA-C alleles showing the fewest. A later analysis found that HLA-associated TCR beta chains were more clonally expanded and had lower generation probabilities than equally common non-associated chains. Linkage disequilibrium might explain the correlated functional status among segregating V segments, but an unknown experimental factor could not be excluded. The classifier was reported to diagnose cytomegalovirus status with high specificity and sensitivity in both the original cohort and the validation cohort. In vitro tests confirmed that a few of the cytomegalovirus-associated TCR beta chains recognize cytomegalovirus antigens. A later analysis found that most CMV-associated TCR beta chains appeared HLA-restricted, with HLA associations seemingly driven largely by CMV exposure. This cohort had only TCR beta chains sequenced, and the lack of alpha or paired-chain data limited which features could be detected. The study listed 164 TCR beta chains as associated with cytomegalovirus. According to a later genetic analysis, donors in an Asian-associated ancestry cluster had fewer N-insertions in productive TCRs than the approximately 710-donor mean.

Library preparation used the immunoSEQ multiplex PCR assay. The multiplex PCR relied on a mix of 60 forward primers for TCR Vbeta segments and 13 reverse primers for TCR Jbeta segments. Amplification of the CDR3 region of rearranged TCR beta genes was performed with a multiplex PCR assay on genomic DNA. The Illumina HiSeq System was used to sequence the amplified TCR beta libraries as 87-base-pair reads. The study's processing was this. A later analysis counted 75 million to 100 million unique TCR beta chains across the 550 to 750 repertoires, and 10 million to 11 million of these chains were shared by at least two donors. Raw reads were error-corrected and collapsed into unique sequences with a nearest-neighbor algorithm that merged closely related sequences to remove PCR and sequencing errors. V, D and J gene segments were assigned by aligning CDR3 sequences to IMGT reference sequences. For a sequence to be retained, a match of at least six nucleotides was required to both a V gene segment and a J gene segment. Rearrangements were classified as productive when the CDR3 lacked stop codons and remained in frame with V and J, and all other rearrangements were classified as non-productive. Following IMGT convention, CDR3 was defined as the stretch from the second conserved V-encoded cysteine up to the conserved J-encoded phenylalanine. The earlier analysis of 550 to 650 of the donors excluded any sequence lacking an unambiguous match to a single V gene segment. In an earlier analysis of 587 of the donors, V segments were called functional above 56.7% productive rearrangements and were called segregating when the between-donor standard deviation exceeded 5%. A statistical classification framework was developed to diagnose cytomegalovirus status using the catalog of TCR beta chain sequences. A later analysis assigned V and J genes by comparing TCR nucleotide sequences with IMGT/GENE-DB human TR gene sequences. The TCRdist pipeline was used in a later analysis to assign CDR3 sequences and most-parsimonious VDJ recombination scenarios. A later analysis defined each TCR beta chain by its CDR3 amino acid sequence plus V-gene family, and excluded reads lacking a unique V-gene family. A later analysis removed 550 to 700 highly shared, low-generation-probability nucleotide sequences to deal with suspected cross-contamination and a sequencing artifact. In a later analysis, a clonal expansion index was calculated for each public chain from normalized within-repertoire ranks of inferred template counts. In a later analysis, generation probabilities were computed using a VDJ recombination model fitted to out-of-frame rearrangements, and the results were checked against IGoR. Hypergeometric tests were used in a later analysis to score TCR-TCR, TCR-HLA and TCR-CMV co-occurrence, with a repertoire-size bias correction applied to the TCR pairs. False discovery rates were estimated in a later analysis by permuting HLA or CMV assignments 20 times. In a later analysis, co-occurring TCRs were grouped using DBSCAN, with TCRdist sequence similarity added in when clustering inside HLA-allele-positive subsets. Repertoires with fewer than 30,000 or more than 120,000 public chains were left out of co-occurrence clustering, as were five repertoires with anomalous nucleotide sharing. TCRdb took over this immuneACCESS table, retaining in-frame rearrangements with V and J assigned. Such tables are incomplete; in checked studies, under half of the missing clones stem from an unresolved V gene, and the remainder is unexplained. V and J calls and clone size are as listed in that table; D and trimming were resolved from the DNA. The sample table contains fewer than 150,000 clones; only one count was recorded for about 70% of them. The ten largest clones take up 4.1% of the sample.

The CDR3, from cysteine to phenylalanine, totals 14 residues. The read is trimmed to its CDR3 DNA, 42 bases read in frame from base 1. The trim is 1 base for V and 7 bases for J, with a gap of 10 bases between the germline ends. CDR1 and CDR2 are drawn from the germline V gene (reference sequence): SEHNR, FQNEAQ. This clone was counted between two and nine times. The antigen it binds to is not known. Qualities for individual bases were not recorded, and no much larger clone is one base off. In total, 666 healthy bone marrow donors made up the cohort. Cohort members were all nominally healthy when sampled, although unrecorded immune exposures were likely present. The donor was CMV seronegative and was included in the group of around 320 seronegative cohort members. A peripheral blood sample was provided by each donor, and peripheral blood mononuclear cells were used for TCR beta sequencing. Genomic DNA was extracted from the blood cell samples with the Qiagen DNeasy Blood Extraction Kit.

The clonotype comes from a woman in her thirties or forties in good health and CMV-seronegative. The sequence is built from TRBV7-9 and TRBJ2-2; the D gene is perhaps TRBD2, on 6 matching bases. The sample taken for sequencing was PBMCs. In nucleotide form, the sequence is TGTGCCAGCAGCTTAGTACAGACTAGCGGGGAGCTGTTTTTT. Protein translation: CASSLVQTSGELFF. The full variable domain, completed from the reference TRBV7-9 and TRBJ2-2 proteins outside the CDR3, reads DTGVSQNPRHKITKRGQNVTFRCDPISEHNRLYWYRQTLGQGPEFLTYFQNEAQLEKSRLLSDRFSAERPKGSFSTLEIQRTEQGDSAMYLCASSLVQTSGELFFGEGSRLTVL.